Below are 32 T cell receptor beta chains sequenced from a single sample in a study of cytomegalovirus exposure and HLA in healthy donors (dated by TCRdb to about 2017). The protocol used for the library was the immunoSEQ multiplex PCR assay. The multiplex PCR relied on a mix of 60 forward primers for TCR Vbeta segments and 13 reverse primers for TCR Jbeta segments. TCRdb re-hosts the immuneACCESS table, in-frame sequences only. Its copies lack some clones; in the studies checked, an unresolved V gene accounts for under half of them, and the cause for the rest is not known. This sample is represented by about 150,000 clones; approximately 87% of them were singletons. About 1.5% of the sample is in the top ten clones. The specimen sequenced was PBMCs. The receptors here all came from a middle-aged man in good health and CMV-seronegative.

This clone appeared a few times. The gene calls are TRBV2 and TRBJ2-7, with a possible D match to TRBD1 (6 bases). Trimming shortened V by 11 bases and J by 0 bases, and 17 bases separated the two germline ends. Germline lookup yields CDR1 SNHLY and CDR2 FYNNEI. The CDR3 has 14 amino acids. CDR3 sequence reads: CASQADRNSYEQYF. The CDR3 nucleotides read TGTGCCTCTCAAGCGGACAGAAACTCCTACGAGCAGTACTTC. Together with reference TRBV2 and TRBJ2-7, the CDR3 gives the full variable domain: EPEVTQTPSHQVTQMGQEVILRCVPISNHLYFYWYRQILGQKVEFLVSFYNNEISEKSEIFDDQFSVERPDGSNFTLKIRSTKLEDSAMYFCASQADRNSYEQYFGPGTRLTVT.

The rearrangement links TRBV5-1 to TRBJ2-7; D unclear. Germline V lookup: CDR1 SGHRS, CDR2 YFSETQ. The CDR3 loop spans 12 amino acids. V was shortened by 4 bases and J by 5 bases, with 10 bases between the two germline ends. CDR3 region: CASSPDLHEQYF. The DNA of the CDR3 is TGCGCCAGCAGCCCCGATCTACACGAGCAGTACTTC.

The chain links TRBV7-3 to TRBJ2-1, with D perhaps matching TRBD1 (6 bases). Germline V lookup: CDR1 SGHTA, CDR2 FQGTGA. The CDR3 loop spans 16 amino acids. V was clipped by 1 base and J by 5 bases, with 15 bases between them. CDR3 in DNA: TGTGCCAGCAGCTTAAGGAAGGGGGAGTATGACAATGAGCAGTTCTTC. Its translation is CASSLRKGEYDNEQFF.

On this clone: The junction differs from germline at one of its ends, possibly a read error. Other DNA variants within this sample encode the same CDR3. The V call is TRBV7-2, the J call TRBJ2-4; 7 bases align to TRBD1. The CDR3 contains 11 residues. Germline CDR1 reads SGHTA; CDR2 reads FQGNSA. CDR3 residues: CASSLDRAPYF. CDR3 in DNA: TGCGCCAGCAGCTTAGACAGGGCCCCGTACTTC.

J is TRBJ1-1 and V is TRBV28; unclear D gene. Germline V CDR1 and CDR2: MDHEN, SYDVKM. This CDR3 spans 15 amino acids. V lost 7 bases to trimming and J lost 1 base, with 16 bases between them. CDR3: CASMIGGRQNTEAFF. The CDR3, as DNA: TGTGCCAGCATGATCGGAGGGCGGCAGAACACTGAAGCTTTCTTT.

The chain recombines TRBV7-8 with TRBJ2-1, with 9 bases lining up with TRBD2. CDR1 and CDR2 from the germline V gene are SGHVS and FQNEAQ. This CDR3 has 15 residues. V shed 3 bases and J 7 bases; nucleotides not matched to a gene: 7. In DNA form, the CDR3 reads TGTGCCAGCAGCTTCCAAGGACTAGCGTCGAATGAGCAGTTCTTC. This gives the protein CASSFQGLASNEQFF.

This sequence joins TRBV30 and TRBJ1-1; D is perhaps TRBD1 (6 bases). Trimming cost V 2 bases and J 4 bases, with 14 bases left between them. Germline CDR1 GTSNPN, CDR2 SVGIG (reference sequence). This CDR3 comprises 14 residues. The CDR3 DNA is TGTGCCTGGAGTAAGACAGGCGGGAGCACTGAAGCTTTCTTT. It is translated as CAWSKTGGSTEAFF.

This clone was seen once. This sequence joins TRBV6-1 and TRBJ2-2, with TRBD2 as a possible D gene (6 bases). Germline CDR1 and CDR2: MNHNS and SASEGT. V was clipped by 6 bases and J by 3 bases, with 14 bases between them. The CDR3 contains 15 residues. The CDR3 is CASSRDFLDTGELFF. CDR3 sequence (DNA): TGTGCCAGCAGCCGGGACTTTCTAGACACCGGGGAGCTGTTTTTT.

There are a few counts of this clone. The chain carries TRBV28 and TRBJ2-5, with D unresolved. CDR3 length: 13 amino acids. Germline V gives CDR1 MDHEN, CDR2 SYDVKM. V was trimmed by 3 bases and J by 1 base, leaving 6 bases between them. For the CDR3, the DNA is TGTGCCAGCAGTTTGGCTCTCCAAGAGACCCAGTACTTC. This encodes CASSLALQETQYF. Together with reference TRBV28 and TRBJ2-5, the CDR3 gives the full variable domain: DVKVTQSSRYLVKRTGEKVFLECVQDMDHENMFWYRQDPGLGLRLIYFSYDVKMKEKGDIPEGYSVSREKKERFSLILESASTNQTSMYLCASSLALQETQYFGPGTRLLVL.

This clone was seen only a few times. The chain's CDR3 is CASSSPGLSSYNEQFF. CDR3 sequence (DNA): TGTGCCAGCAGTTCGCCGGGACTGAGCTCCTACAATGAGCAGTTCTTC. This chain uses TRBV27 with TRBJ2-1; D may be TRBD2 (6 bases). CDR1 and CDR2 from the germline V gene are MNHEY and SMNVEV (reference sequence). This CDR3 region has 16 residues. Trimming removed 4 bases at V and 0 bases at J, with 13 bases between.

V and J are TRBV28 and TRBJ1-3; 10 positions match TRBD1. The CDR3 is 14 amino acids. V dropped 5 bases and J dropped 7; count of bases not matched to a gene: 5. CDR1 is MDHEN, CDR2 SYDVKM, per germline. The CDR3 sequence: CASSGTGVWNTIYF. CDR3 coding DNA: TGTGCCAGCAGTGGGACAGGGGTTTGGAACACCATATATTTT.

The rearrangement joins TRBV9 to TRBJ2-7; 11 bases are a match to TRBD2. The CDR3 spans 16 residues. The V and J ends lost 4 bases and 4 bases, in that order; junction bases with no gene match: 10. Germline CDR1 SGDLS, CDR2 YYNGEE. CDR3 nucleotides: TGTGCCAGCAGCACCACGCTAGCGGGGGGCTTTTACGAGCAGTACTTC. Translation: CASSTTLAGGFYEQYF.

This chain uses TRBV7-6 with TRBJ1-1, with 10 bases matching TRBD1. The CDR3 is 16 amino acids. Germline values: CDR1 SGHVS, CDR2 FNYEAQ. J gave up 3 bases and V 2 bases, and 6 bases lay outside the gene matches. The CDR3 region has the DNA TGTGCCAGCAGCTTATGGACAGGGGGACGGGACACTGAAGCTTTCTTT. This codes for CASSLWTGGRDTEAFF.

The chain uses TRBV7-3 and TRBJ2-5; tentative D call: TRBD1 (6 bases). The CDR3 consists of 15 residues. Germline V gene sequence: CDR1 SGHTA, CDR2 FQGTGA. Trimming took 5 bases from V and 0 from J, leaving 13 bases between them. The CDR3 DNA sequence: TGTGCCAGCAGCCTGTCAGGGGCGTACCAAGAGACCCAGTACTTC. This sequence encodes CASSLSGAYQETQYF.

This rearrangement joins TRBV6-5 to TRBJ1-6; 8 bases are shared with TRBD1. Germline CDR1 reads MNHEY; CDR2 reads SVGAGI. The CDR3 loop spans 14 amino acids. J was trimmed by 7 bases and V by 5 bases; bases with no gene match: 4. Here the CDR3 reads CASSINRGNSPLHF. Here the CDR3 DNA reads TGTGCCAGCAGTATAAACAGGGGGAATTCACCCCTCCACTTT.

V is TRBV12-5 and J is TRBJ2-5; a possible D gene is TRBD2 (6 bases). The V end lost 3 bases, the J end lost 2 bases, and 7 bases lay between the germline ends. This CDR3 comprises 13 residues. Germline CDR1 LGHNT, CDR2 FRNRAP. In nucleotides, the CDR3 is TGTGCTAGTGGTTTCAGCGGGCAAGAGACCCAGTACTTC. Translated, it gives CASGFSGQETQYF.

The V call is TRBV27, the J call TRBJ2-7, with D maybe TRBD1 (5 bases). The CDR3 length is 13 residues. In germline, CDR1 is MNHEY, CDR2 SMNVEV (reference sequence). V lost 4 bases and J lost 3, with 10 bases in between. The CDR3 is CASSSSTDYEQYF. The CDR3 nucleotides are TGTGCCAGCAGTTCGTCGACAGACTACGAGCAGTACTTC.

This clone has only a few counts. The CDR3 DNA sequence: TGTGCCAGCAGCTTGGGACTAGCGGGGCCTAGCACAGATACGCAGTATTTT. The encoded protein is CASSLGLAGPSTDTQYF. This chain uses TRBV11-2 with TRBJ2-3; 13 bases align to TRBD2. The germline gives CDR1 SGHAT, CDR2 FQNNGV. Germline trimming cut 3 bases from V and 0 bases from J; bases unmatched to any gene: 3. The CDR3 loop spans 17 amino acids.

The chain uses TRBV7-2 and TRBJ2-3, with D possibly being TRBD2 (6 bases). This CDR3 comprises 16 residues. Trimming left V 4 bases short and J 0 bases short, with 14 bases between. Germline V lookup: CDR1 SGHTA, CDR2 FQGNSA. CDR3 sequence reads: CASSSLGGRSTDTQYF. The CDR3 region has the DNA TGTGCCAGCAGCTCCCTTGGGGGGAGAAGCACAGATACGCAGTATTTT.

This clone was recorded a few times. V usage is TRBV11-2 and J usage is TRBJ1-2, with D hard to call. The V and J ends lost 1 base and 4 bases respectively, with 10 bases between them. Per germline, CDR1 SGHAT and CDR2 FQNNGV. The CDR3 spans 14 residues. The chain's CDR3 is CASSLGGTSYGYTF. The CDR3, as DNA: TGTGCCAGCAGCTTAGGCGGCACCTCCTATGGCTACACCTTC.

The chain joins TRBV27 to TRBJ2-5; D is uncertain. CDR1 and CDR2 from the germline V gene are MNHEY and SMNVEV (reference sequence). The CDR3 extends over 12 amino acids. Trimming pared 4 bases from V and 4 bases from J, leaving 7 bases between. CDR3 loop: CASSSGIETQYF. CDR3 nucleotide sequence: TGTGCCAGCAGTTCCGGTATAGAGACCCAGTACTTC.

The V gene is TRBV2, the J gene TRBJ2-3, with D maybe TRBD2 (7 bases). The V end lost 1 base, the J end lost 4 bases, and 9 bases lay between the germline ends. Per the germline V gene, CDR1 is SNHLY and CDR2 is FYNNEI. This CDR3 spans 14 amino acids. CDR3 sequence reads: CASSEEGGADTQYF. The CDR3 DNA is TGTGCCAGCAGTGAAGAGGGGGGGGCAGATACGCAGTATTTT.

This chain joins TRBV29-1 and TRBJ1-2; D might be TRBD1 (6 bases). The V end was cut by 6 bases, the J end by 2 bases, with 13 bases between. Germline-derived CDR1 and CDR2 are SQVTM and ANQGSEA. The CDR3 sequence is 13 residues long. The CDR3 spells CSVGGEANYGYTF. Here the CDR3 DNA reads TGCAGCGTAGGGGGGGAGGCCAACTATGGCTACACCTTC.

In its sample, this clone was seen a few times. The chain is built from TRBV6-5 and TRBJ2-4; 8 bases fit TRBD1. V shed 2 bases, J shed 7 bases, and the junction held 1 base outside the gene matches. Germline V gene lookup returns CDR1 MNHEY and CDR2 SVGAGI. CDR3 length: 13 amino acids. CDR3 sequence (DNA): TGTGCCAGCAGTTACGACAGGGGTAACATTCAGTACTTC. This translates into CASSYDRGNIQYF.

The genes are TRBV10-1 and TRBJ2-1, with a weak D call TRBD2 (5 bases). Looked up from germline, CDR1 is WNHNN and CDR2 is SYGVQD (reference sequence). The CDR3 extends over 17 amino acids. Between the trimmed V and J ends, which lost 3 bases and 4 bases, there was a span of 19 bases. The CDR3 nucleotides read TGCGCCAGCAGTGACTCGGTTCCGGGATTTCAATACAATGAGCAGTTCTTC. This gives the protein CASSDSVPGFQYNEQFF.

The chain combines TRBV4-1 with TRBJ2-1; possibly TRBD2 for D (5 bases). Germline V lookup: CDR1 MGHRA, CDR2 YSYEKL. Trimming removed 4 bases from V and 12 bases from J, with 13 bases in between. The CDR3 length is 12 residues. The chain's CDR3 is CASSPLGSRQFF. CDR3 coding DNA: TGCGCCAGCAGCCCGCTAGGGAGCAGGCAGTTCTTC.

V and J are TRBV5-1 and TRBJ2-7; 8 positions agree with TRBD2. The CDR3 is 14 amino acids. CDR1 is SGHRS and CDR2 is YFSETQ in the germline V gene. J lost 2 bases, V lost 5 bases, and 6 bases had no gene match. The CDR3: CASSMAAGAYEQYF. CDR3 coding DNA: TGCGCCAGCAGTATGGCAGCGGGAGCCTACGAGCAGTACTTC.

V usage is TRBV25-1 and J usage is TRBJ2-7; D unclear. The CDR3 spans 13 residues. The V and J ends lost 4 bases and 3 bases respectively, with 10 bases between them. Germline V gene lookup returns CDR1 MGHDK and CDR2 SYGVNS. Written as DNA, the CDR3 is TGTGCCAGCAGTGGCGGCACCTACTACGAGCAGTACTTC. It codes for CASSGGTYYEQYF.

This chain links TRBV10-3 with TRBJ2-1; the D gene is possibly TRBD2 (6 bases). V shed 0 bases and J shed 5 bases, with 14 bases lying between them. Germline lookup yields CDR1 ENHRY and CDR2 SYGVKD. This CDR3 spans 16 amino acids. This chain's CDR3 is CAISESSLREDNEQFF. The CDR3 DNA reads as TGTGCCATCAGTGAGTCGAGCTTGCGGGAAGACAATGAGCAGTTCTTC.

This clone has a handful of counts. The chain employs TRBV11-2 and TRBJ1-3; D gene unclear. Germline CDR1 reads SGHAT; CDR2 reads FQNNGV. The CDR3 runs 14 residues. Trimming removed 5 bases at V and 3 bases at J, with 11 bases between. This chain's CDR3 is CASSALSVGNTIYF. CDR3 sequence (DNA): TGTGCCAGCAGCGCGCTCTCGGTTGGAAACACCATATATTTT. The whole variable domain, remainder taken from reference TRBV11-2 and TRBJ1-3, is EAGVAQSPRYKIIEKRQSVAFWCNPISGHATLYWYQQILGQGPKLLIQFQNNGVVDDSQLPKDRFSAERLKGVDSTLKIQPAKLEDSAVYLCASSALSVGNTIYFGEGSWLTVV.

The chain joins TRBV7-9 to TRBJ2-6, with a possible D match to TRBD1 (8 bases). V lost 1 base and J 2 bases, leaving 18 bases between the germline ends. The germline gives CDR1 SEHNR, CDR2 FQNEAQ (reference sequence). The CDR3 runs to 19 residues. The CDR3 region has the DNA TGTGCCAGCAGCTTAGGGCGGAACAGGGGGGGAACTGGGGCCAACGTCCTGACTTTC. It codes for CASSLGRNRGGTGANVLTF.

The J gene is TRBJ2-7, the V gene TRBV21-1; TRBD2, the table's D call, was not compared with the DNA. TRBV21-1 is reported as a pseudogene. The CDR3 length is 18 residues. The CDR3 sequence: CASSKGSLGREYSYEQYF. As DNA, the CDR3 is TGTGCCAGCAGCAAAGGTTCCTTGGGGCGGGAGTACTCCTACGAGCAGTACTTC.